The 10 T cell receptor beta chains below were found in one sample sequenced in a study of patients and donors after allogeneic stem cell transplantation. TCRdb called the RT-PCR reads again in MiXCR, with one record for every CDR3 protein. The data show roughly 180,000 distinct CDR3 sequences, around two fifths seen once. The sequencing input was blood, either unsorted or a sorted T cell fraction (not recorded which). All receptors derive from a human donor who was either an allogeneic HSCT recipient or a stem cell or donor lymphocyte infusion donor (not recorded which). It is not recorded whose cells these are; they may come from a transplant donor.

V and J are TRBV6-1 and TRBJ1-1, with a weak D call TRBD1 (5 bases). The CDR3 totals 15 residues. The ends were cut back, 7 bases at V and 3 bases at J, with 18 bases in the middle. CDR1 is MNHNS, CDR2 SASEGT, per germline. The CDR3 protein is CASIEARAGDTEAFF. DNA for the CDR3: TGTGCCAGCATTGAGGCTAGGGCGGGGGACACTGAAGCTTTCTTT.

This chain uses TRBV11-2 with TRBJ1-2; the match to TRBD1 covers 10 bases. Germline V gene data show CDR1 as SGHAT and CDR2 as FQNNGV. Losses at the gene ends were 1 base for V and 2 bases for J; bases not matched to a gene: 7. The CDR3 has 17 residues. CDR3 DNA: TGTGCCAGCAGCTTAGGCGTGGGACAGGGGCCGAACTATGGCTACACCTTC. Translation: CASSLGVGQGPNYGYTF.

This sequence joins TRBV7-8 and TRBJ2-1, with 14 bases lining up with TRBD2. The CDR3 is 20 residues long. Germline V gives CDR1 SGHVS, CDR2 FQNEAQ. V was clipped by 2 bases and J by 0 bases; unmatched bases: 9. The CDR3 spells CASSLPSGLAGESSYNEQFF. Written as DNA, the CDR3 is TGTGCCAGCAGCTTACCATCGGGACTAGCGGGAGAGAGCTCCTACAATGAGCAGTTCTTC.

This sequence joins TRBV5-1 and TRBJ2-5, with D unclear. Germline V gene data show CDR1 as SGHRS and CDR2 as YFSETQ. This CDR3 has 15 amino acids. The V gene lost 0 bases and the J gene lost 0 bases, with 9 bases spanning the gap. In DNA form, the CDR3 reads TGCGCCAGCAGCTTGGCCGGCACTCACCAAGAGACCCAGTACTTC. Translated: CASSLAGTHQETQYF.

V gene TRBV10-3 combines with J gene TRBJ2-7; the D is unclear. Trimming stripped 0 bases from V and 5 bases from J, with 11 bases between. This CDR3 region has 14 residues. Germline V gene lookup returns CDR1 ENHRY and CDR2 SYGVKD. This CDR3 is CAISESRTADEQYF. The CDR3 coding sequence is TGTGCCATCAGTGAGTCGAGAACGGCGGACGAGCAGTACTTC.

The chain couples TRBV6-5 to TRBJ2-1; 8 bases match TRBD1. Germline assignment: CDR1 MNHEY and CDR2 SVGAGI. The CDR3 is 17 residues long. Losses at the gene ends were 2 bases for V and 2 bases for J; bases not matched to a gene: 8. CDR3 sequence reads: CASSYTYRGNTYNEQFF. Here the CDR3 DNA reads TGTGCCAGCAGTTACACTTACAGGGGGAACACCTACAATGAGCAGTTCTTC.

This clonotype was counted only a few times. The chain joins TRBV6-2 or TRBV6-3 to TRBJ1-2; D remains ambiguous. The germline V gene has CDR1 MNHEY and CDR2 SVGEGT. The CDR3 loop spans 16 amino acids. The ends were cut back, 1 base at V and 0 bases at J, with 12 bases in the middle. The CDR3 DNA reads as TGTGCCAGCAGTTACTTTTCCGCCACTCCTAACTATGGCTACACCTTC. This gives the protein CASSYFSATPNYGYTF.

Only a few counts were recorded for this clonotype. The rearrangement uses TRBV29-1 and TRBJ2-3; D not certain. Deletions cut 7 bases from V and 0 bases from J, with 11 bases between. The CDR3 spans 13 residues. The germline CDR1 and CDR2 sequences are SQVTM and ANQGSEA. In DNA form, the CDR3 reads TGCAGCGCACGACGGGTTAGCACAGATACGCAGTATTTT. Translated, it gives CSARRVSTDTQYF.

Only a few counts were recorded for this clonotype. This chain uses TRBV6-2 or TRBV6-3 with TRBJ1-3; no clear D gene. This CDR3 is 12 amino acids long. Germline loops: CDR1 MNHEY, CDR2 SVGEGT. Trimming took off 4 bases at V and 11 bases at J, with 12 bases between the two ends. CDR3 nucleotides: TGTGCCAGCAGTTCCTTGTTGGAGTCCATATATTTT. Translation: CASSSLLESIYF.

The rearrangement links TRBV4-3 to TRBJ2-1, with D perhaps matching TRBD2 (5 bases). This CDR3 region has 19 residues. Germline V lookup: CDR1 LGHNA, CDR2 YSLEER. Trimming took off 3 bases at V and 2 bases at J, with 23 bases between the two ends. The CDR3 is CASSQWTPGEEEPYNEQFF. The CDR3 DNA sequence: TGCGCCAGCAGCCAGTGGACTCCCGGAGAGGAGGAGCCCTACAATGAGCAGTTCTTC.